Presented here are 29 T cell receptor beta chains from one specimen sequenced in a study of identical twins. Each CDR3 protein is one row after TCRdb ran MiXCR on the 5' RACE reads. The table includes around 1.7 million distinct CDR3 sequences, more than 30% detected once. Sequenced sample: cord blood. The source is a newborn girl in good health.

The sample holds a few counts of this clonotype. The chain carries TRBV27 and TRBJ2-3; no clear D gene. The V and J ends lost 4 bases and 6 bases respectively, with 14 bases between them. The CDR3 has 14 amino acids. Germline V CDR1 and CDR2: MNHEY, SMNVEV (reference sequence). CDR3 nucleotides: TGTGCCAGCAGTTCATCGAGACTCCTGGATACGCAGTATTTT. Amino acid sequence: CASSSSRLLDTQYF.

This clonotype turned up a few times. The chain has TRBV29-1 and TRBJ2-5; D uncertain. Germline CDR1 reads SQVTM; CDR2 reads ANQGSEA. Trimming cost V 6 bases and J 5 bases, with 7 bases left between them. This CDR3 comprises 10 residues. The CDR3 sequence: CSVLHETQYF. CDR3 coding DNA: TGCAGCGTCCTACACGAGACCCAGTACTTC.

CDR3 region: CASSFRGGRSSGANVLTF. CDR3 DNA: TGTGCCAGCAGTTTCCGAGGCGGGAGGTCGTCAGGGGCCAACGTCCTGACTTTC. The rearrangement uses TRBV12-3 or TRBV12-4 and TRBJ2-6, with 8 positions matching TRBD2. Trimming removed 3 bases from V and 4 bases from J; junction bases left unmatched: 11. The CDR3 is 18 amino acids.

This clonotype appeared a few times. V and J are TRBV20-1 and TRBJ2-7; tentatively, D is TRBD1 or TRBD2 (6 bases each). Germline loops: CDR1 DFQATT, CDR2 SNEGSKA (reference sequence). V was trimmed by 0 bases and J by 6 bases, leaving 21 bases between them. This CDR3 spans 16 amino acids. The CDR3 DNA is TGCAGTGCTAGAGATCCTCGAATAGGAGGGGGTAGCGAGCAGTACTTC. Amino acids: CSARDPRIGGGSEQYF.

This clonotype has ten or more counts. The J gene is TRBJ2-5, the V gene TRBV9, with a tentative D call TRBD1 (5 bases). V lost 4 bases and J lost 0, with 10 bases in between. This CDR3 comprises 14 residues. Germline V gene lookup returns CDR1 SGDLS and CDR2 YYNGEE. The CDR3 spells CASSPRQYQETQYF. CDR3 nucleotides: TGTGCCAGCAGCCCTAGACAGTACCAAGAGACCCAGTACTTC.

This chain uses TRBV5-6 with TRBJ2-7; unclear D gene. V dropped 2 bases and J dropped 9 bases, with 12 bases sitting between them. Germline lookup yields CDR1 SGHDT and CDR2 YYEEEE. The CDR3 covers 12 residues. The CDR3 DNA follows: TGTGCCAGCAGCTTATATAAGGGTTCGCAGTACTTC. This sequence encodes CASSLYKGSQYF.

The chain combines TRBV12-5 with TRBJ2-1; 15 positions match TRBD2. In germline, CDR1 is LGHNT, CDR2 FRNRAP. The CDR3 loop spans 19 amino acids. V trimming: 0 bases; J trimming: 7 bases; junction bases outside the gene matches: 10. CDR3 sequence reads: CASGLVLGGLAGGHNEQFF. The CDR3 nucleotides are TGTGCTAGTGGTTTGGTACTCGGTGGACTAGCGGGGGGGCATAATGAGCAGTTCTTC.

This clonotype was picked up a small number of times. The rearrangement links TRBV7-2 to TRBJ1-3; D remains ambiguous. CDR1 is SGHTA, CDR2 FQGNSA, per germline. The CDR3 covers 15 residues. V lost 1 base and J 0 bases, leaving 7 bases between the germline ends. Written as DNA, the CDR3 is TGTGCCAGCAGCTTAGTTGGGAACTCTGGAAACACCATATATTTT. Translated: CASSLVGNSGNTIYF.

The table lists this clonotype with a few counts. This chain links TRBV3-1 with TRBJ2-7; D remains unclear. The CDR3 spans 14 residues. The V and J ends lost 2 bases and 3 bases respectively, with 11 bases between them. The germline V gene has CDR1 LGHDT and CDR2 YNNKEL (reference sequence). The CDR3 nucleotides are TGTGCCAGCAGCCAACACCACAGCCTCTACGAGCAGTACTTC. Translation: CASSQHHSLYEQYF.

The sample holds a few counts of this clonotype. The chain carries TRBV4-2 and TRBJ2-3, with D maybe TRBD2 (6 bases). With 0 bases removed from V and 4 bases from J, the gap between germline ends came to 11 bases. The CDR3 runs to 15 residues. Germline V gene data show CDR1 as LGHNA and CDR2 as YNFKEQ. CDR3 protein: CASSQDWGRSDTQYF. CDR3 bases: TGTGCCAGCAGCCAAGACTGGGGGAGGTCAGATACGCAGTATTTT.

The chain couples TRBV20-1 to TRBJ1-1; D not certain. The V and J ends lost 5 bases and 1 base respectively, with 14 bases between them. CDR1 and CDR2 (germline): DFQATT, SNEGSKA (reference sequence). This CDR3 is 14 amino acids long. The CDR3 nucleotides are TGCAGTGCTCCTCAGAGGTGGTGGAACACTGAAGCTTTCTTT. This codes for CSAPQRWWNTEAFF.

This clonotype was found a few times. The V call is TRBV20-1, the J call TRBJ2-3; no reliable D call. The CDR3 covers 12 residues. In germline, CDR1 is DFQATT, CDR2 SNEGSKA (reference sequence). V lost 2 bases and J 6 bases, leaving 9 bases between the germline ends. The chain's CDR3 is CSARPLRDTQYF. CDR3 DNA sequence: TGCAGTGCTAGACCCCTTAGGGATACGCAGTATTTT.

Here the CDR3 DNA reads TGTGCCAGCAGTGACGGGCAGAGCCCCCACTTT. It specifies CASSDGQSPHF. V gene TRBV2 combines with J gene TRBJ1-6; D uncertain. V was pared by 3 bases and J by 18 bases, with 12 bases between. The CDR3 spans 11 residues. Germline V lookup: CDR1 SNHLY, CDR2 FYNNEI.

This clonotype was recorded at least ten times. The chain joins TRBV28 to TRBJ2-4, with D possibly being TRBD2 (6 bases). The CDR3 has 16 residues. Germline CDR1 MDHEN, CDR2 SYDVKM. V lost 5 bases, J lost 8 bases, and 22 bases lay in between. The chain's CDR3 is CASSLPRQIWGDIQYF. DNA of the CDR3: TGTGCCAGCAGTCTACCCCGACAGATTTGGGGGGACATTCAGTACTTC.

There are many counts of this clonotype. V is TRBV27 and J is TRBJ2-7; 7 bases agree with TRBD2. The V segment lost 4 bases and the J segment 0 bases; nucleotides outside the gene matches: 6. The CDR3 has 15 residues. The germline CDR1 and CDR2 sequences are MNHEY and SMNVEV (reference sequence). The CDR3, as DNA: TGTGCCAGCAGTTCGGTAGCGGGTACCTCCTACGAGCAGTACTTC. It is translated as CASSSVAGTSYEQYF.

This clonotype showed up just a few times. V and J are TRBV2 and TRBJ1-2; weak D call: TRBD1 (6 bases). CDR3 size: 13 residues. With 5 bases removed from V and 7 bases from J, the gap between germline ends came to 14 bases. Germline loops: CDR1 SNHLY, CDR2 FYNNEI. The CDR3 sequence is CASSYRDLGGYTF. The CDR3 coding sequence is TGTGCCAGCAGTTACAGGGATCTGGGTGGCTACACCTTC. The variable domain in full, with the rest retrieved from reference TRBV2 and TRBJ1-2, is EPEVTQTPSHQVTQMGQEVILRCVPISNHLYFYWYRQILGQKVEFLVSFYNNEISEKSEIFDDQFSVERPDGSNFTLKIRSTKLEDSAMYFCASSYRDLGGYTFGSGTRLTVV.

This clonotype was counted at least ten times. The rearrangement links TRBV5-1 to TRBJ2-3; D is perhaps TRBD2 (5 bases). Between the trimmed V and J ends, which lost 2 bases and 0 bases, there was a span of 10 bases. Germline CDR1 is SGHRS and CDR2 is YFSETQ. The CDR3 sequence is 15 residues long. In DNA, the CDR3 is TGCGCCAGCAGCTTTGGATCGGGAAGCACAGATACGCAGTATTTT. Amino acids: CASSFGSGSTDTQYF.

The chain links TRBV12-3 or TRBV12-4 to TRBJ1-1; D might be TRBD1 (5 bases). Deletions cut 7 bases from V and 5 bases from J, with 14 bases between. CDR3 length equals 13 residues. CDR3 DNA sequence: TGTGCCAGCACCGGGACCGCGGTGACTGAAGCTTTCTTT. Its translation is CASTGTAVTEAFF.

Regarding this clonotype: The CDR3 does not close with the conserved phenylalanine or tryptophan, likely indicating a read error. The J gene is TRBJ2-7, the V gene TRBV24-1; 9 nucleotides line up with TRBD1. J was trimmed by 4 bases and V by 0 bases; bases with no gene match: 3. The CDR3 is 15 amino acids. Per the germline V gene, CDR1 is KGHDR and CDR2 is SFDVKD. CDR3 sequence reads: CATSDLTGGNYEQYL. CDR3 coding DNA: TGTGCCACCAGTGATTTGACAGGGGGCAATTACGAGCAGTACTTA.

The chain couples TRBV20-1 to TRBJ1-2, with TRBD1 as a possible D gene (5 bases). This CDR3 region has 12 residues. Germline CDR1 and CDR2: DFQATT and SNEGSKA (reference sequence). Trimming cost V 3 bases and J 8 bases, with 13 bases left between them. The CDR3 sequence: CSASLQGRGYTF. The CDR3 bases are TGCAGTGCTAGTTTGCAGGGTCGAGGCTACACCTTC.

This clonotype showed up just a few times. This chain joins TRBV11-2 and TRBJ1-1; D gene unclear. V lost 3 bases to trimming and J lost 1 base, with 6 bases between them. Germline V gives CDR1 SGHAT, CDR2 FQNNGV. The CDR3 extends over 13 amino acids. Written as DNA, the CDR3 is TGTGCCAGCAGCTTGGAAACGAACACTGAAGCTTTCTTT. As protein: CASSLETNTEAFF.

The genes are TRBV14 and TRBJ2-3; the D gene is possibly TRBD1 (6 bases). Germline-derived CDR1 and CDR2 are SGHDN and FVKESK. Deletions cut 2 bases from V and 1 base from J, with 13 bases between. CDR3 length: 16 residues. The CDR3 loop reads CASSQFTGLGTDTQYF. In DNA form, the CDR3 reads TGTGCCAGCAGCCAATTTACAGGGTTGGGCACAGATACGCAGTATTTT.

The V gene is TRBV29-1, the J gene TRBJ1-5; tentatively, D is TRBD1 (6 bases). Germline lookup yields CDR1 SQVTM and CDR2 ANQGSEA. The V end lost 6 bases, the J end lost 0 bases, and 18 bases lay between the germline ends. CDR3 length: 16 amino acids. The chain's CDR3 is CSVTTGGHHSNQPQHF. The CDR3, as DNA: TGCAGCGTCACAACGGGGGGACACCATAGCAATCAGCCCCAGCATTTT.

This clonotype was seen only once. Its ends do not fully match the called genes, so a read error is possible. This chain uses TRBV7-9 with TRBJ1-1; TRBD1 agrees at 8 bases. The CDR3 spans 16 residues. Germline lookup yields CDR1 SEHNR and CDR2 FQNEAQ (reference sequence). Here the CDR3 DNA reads TGCGCCAGCAGCTCGACAGGGGCTATGAGGAACACTGGAGCTTTCTTT. It codes for CASSSTGAMRNTGAFF.

About this clonotype: Its ends do not fully match the called genes, so a read error is possible. The CDR3 nucleotides read TGCGCCAGCAGCTTGGCCCAGCGGACCACCTACGGGCAGTACTTC. Protein sequence: CASSLAQRTTYGQYF. The V call is TRBV5-1, the J call TRBJ2-7; weak D call: TRBD2 (5 bases). The CDR3 is made up of 15 amino acids. CDR1 and CDR2 (germline): SGHRS, YFSETQ.

The chain couples TRBV6-1 to TRBJ1-2; a possible D gene is TRBD1 (5 bases). Trimming took off 4 bases at V and 4 bases at J, with 13 bases between the two ends. Germline V gene data show CDR1 as MNHNS and CDR2 as SASEGT. The CDR3 loop spans 14 amino acids. CDR3 in amino acids: CASSGGRSLYGYTF. The CDR3 bases are TGTGCCAGCAGTGGGGGACGATCGCTCTATGGCTACACCTTC.

This clonotype has a handful of counts. The chain couples TRBV5-1 to TRBJ1-1, with D unresolved. Germline loops: CDR1 SGHRS, CDR2 YFSETQ. This CDR3 is 12 amino acids long. The V and J ends lost 0 bases and 11 bases respectively, with 11 bases between them. The DNA for the CDR3 is TGCGCCAGCAGCTTGGAAGGGCCGGAGGCTTTCTTT. This sequence encodes CASSLEGPEAFF.

The chain uses TRBV2 and TRBJ1-2, with a weak D call TRBD1 (5 bases). This CDR3 is 14 amino acids long. V lost 3 bases and J 8 bases, leaving 16 bases between the germline ends. Germline values: CDR1 SNHLY, CDR2 FYNNEI. CDR3 region: CASSEPGAGSGYTF. CDR3 in DNA: TGTGCCAGCAGTGAGCCCGGGGCAGGGAGCGGCTACACCTTC. The whole variable domain, remainder taken from reference TRBV2 and TRBJ1-2, is EPEVTQTPSHQVTQMGQEVILRCVPISNHLYFYWYRQILGQKVEFLVSFYNNEISEKSEIFDDQFSVERPDGSNFTLKIRSTKLEDSAMYFCASSEPGAGSGYTFGSGTRLTVV.

The chain employs TRBV20-1 and TRBJ1-1; 7 bases are shared with TRBD1. V gave up 6 bases and J gave up 8 bases; unmatched junction bases: 6. This CDR3 comprises 11 residues. Germline values: CDR1 DFQATT, CDR2 SNEGSKA (reference sequence). CDR3 nucleotides: TGCAGTGCCCAACAGGGGCCAGAAGCTTTCTTT. It encodes CSAQQGPEAFF.